This T cell receptor beta chain was profiled in a study of shared clonotypes between healthy human individuals. Findings and caveats of the study: The genetic and exposure-history diversity represented was limited by few donors.

The count of this clone is one. Antigen specificity is unknown. Germline V lookup: CDR1 MDHEN, CDR2 SYDVKM. The J segment lost 2 bases and the V segment lost 4 bases, leaving 6 bases of the junction unmatched. The length of the CDR3 is 17 residues. Clones were sequenced by immunoSEQ multiplex PCR, and TCRdb holds only the in-frame ones, with some missing. The table shows under 750,000 clones, with around 77% occurring only once. Splitting of CD4+ cells produced CD45RA+ naive and CD45RA-negative memory subsets. V and J are TRBV28 and TRBJ2-1; 12 bases line up with TRBD2. Sequencing input: memory CD4+ T cells sorted from blood. Subset reported: CD45RA-negative fraction. The TCR originated in a woman aged 25 to 39 in good health. Here the CDR3 reads CASSSTSGSVPYNEQFF. The CDR3 coding sequence is TGTGCCAGCAGTTCGACTAGCGGGAGTGTTCCCTACAATGAGCAGTTCTTC. Full variable domain (missing parts from reference TRBV28 and TRBJ2-1): DVKVTQSSRYLVKRTGEKVFLECVQDMDHENMFWYRQDPGLGLRLIYFSYDVKMKEKGDIPEGYSVSREKKERFSLILESASTNQTSMYLCASSSTSGSVPYNEQFFGPGTRLTVL.